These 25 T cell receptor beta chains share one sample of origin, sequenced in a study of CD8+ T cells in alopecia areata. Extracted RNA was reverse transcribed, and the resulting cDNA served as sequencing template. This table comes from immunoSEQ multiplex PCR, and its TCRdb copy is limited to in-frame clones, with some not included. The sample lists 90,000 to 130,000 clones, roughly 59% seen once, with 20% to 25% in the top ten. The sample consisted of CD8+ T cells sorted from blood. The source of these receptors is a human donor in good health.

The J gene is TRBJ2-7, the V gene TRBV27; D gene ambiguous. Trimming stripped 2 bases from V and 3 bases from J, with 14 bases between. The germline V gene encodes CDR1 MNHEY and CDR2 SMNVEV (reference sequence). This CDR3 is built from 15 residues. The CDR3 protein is CASSLGQTVIYEQYF. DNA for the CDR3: TGTGCCAGCAGTTTAGGGCAGACCGTGATCTACGAGCAGTACTTC.

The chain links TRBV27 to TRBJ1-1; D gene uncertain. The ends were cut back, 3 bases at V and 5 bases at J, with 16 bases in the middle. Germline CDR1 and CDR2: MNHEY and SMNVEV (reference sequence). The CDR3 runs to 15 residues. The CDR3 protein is CASSFSGGGGTEAFF. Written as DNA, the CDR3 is TGTGCCAGCAGTTTCTCGGGTGGCGGTGGGACTGAAGCTTTCTTT.

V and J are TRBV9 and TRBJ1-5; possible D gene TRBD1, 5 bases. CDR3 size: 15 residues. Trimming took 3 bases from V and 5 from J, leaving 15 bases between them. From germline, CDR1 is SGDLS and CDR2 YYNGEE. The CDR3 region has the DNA TGTGCCAGCAGCGCGACCGGGGGTCTCTATCAGCCCCAGCATTTT. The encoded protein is CASSATGGLYQPQHF.

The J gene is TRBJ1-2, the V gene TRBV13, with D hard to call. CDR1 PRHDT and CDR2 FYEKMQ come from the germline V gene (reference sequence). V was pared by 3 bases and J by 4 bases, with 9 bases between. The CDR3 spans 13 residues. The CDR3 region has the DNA TGTGCCAGCAGCTTTGGCAGGACCTATGGCTACACCTTC. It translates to CASSFGRTYGYTF. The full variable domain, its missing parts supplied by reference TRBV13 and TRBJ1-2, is AAGVIQSPRHLIKEKRETATLKCYPIPRHDTVYWYQQGPGQDPQFLISFYEKMQSDKGSIPDRFSAQQFSDYHSELNMSSLELGDSALYFCASSFGRTYGYTFGSGTRLTVV.

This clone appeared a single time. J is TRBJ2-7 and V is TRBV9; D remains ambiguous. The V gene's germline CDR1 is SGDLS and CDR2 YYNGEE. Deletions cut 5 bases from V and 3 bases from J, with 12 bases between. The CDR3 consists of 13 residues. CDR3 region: CASSGPYRYEQYF. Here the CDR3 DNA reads TGTGCCAGCAGTGGACCGTACCGCTACGAGCAGTACTTC.

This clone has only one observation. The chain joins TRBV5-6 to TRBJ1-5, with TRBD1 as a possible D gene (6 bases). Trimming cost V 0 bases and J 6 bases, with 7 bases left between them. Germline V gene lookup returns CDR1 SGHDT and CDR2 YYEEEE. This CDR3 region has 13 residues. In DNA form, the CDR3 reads TGTGCCAGCAGCTTGGGGGGGCTTCAGCCCCAGCATTTT. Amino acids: CASSLGGLQPQHF.

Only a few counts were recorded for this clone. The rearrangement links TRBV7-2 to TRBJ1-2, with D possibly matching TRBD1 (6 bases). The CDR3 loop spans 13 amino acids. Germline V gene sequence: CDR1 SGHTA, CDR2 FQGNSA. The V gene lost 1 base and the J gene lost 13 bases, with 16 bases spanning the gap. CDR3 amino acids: CASSLVGTLGFTF. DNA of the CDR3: TGTGCCAGCAGCTTAGTTGGGACACTGGGATTCACCTTC.

The DNA for the CDR3 is TGCGCCAGCAGCTTGGTCTCCGGGGGTGGCGAGCAGTACTTC. Protein: CASSLVSGGGEQYF. This chain joins TRBV5-1 and TRBJ2-7; perhaps TRBD2 as D (6 bases). The CDR3 runs 14 residues. Germline assignment: CDR1 SGHRS and CDR2 YFSETQ. Trimming removed 0 bases at V and 6 bases at J, with 13 bases between. Combining the CDR3 with reference TRBV5-1 and TRBJ2-7 gives the whole variable domain KAGVTQTPRYLIKTRGQQVTLSCSPISGHRSVSWYQQTPGQGLQFLFEYFSETQRNKGNFPGRFSGRQFSNSRSEMNVSTLELGDSALYLCASSLVSGGGEQYFGPGTRLTVT.

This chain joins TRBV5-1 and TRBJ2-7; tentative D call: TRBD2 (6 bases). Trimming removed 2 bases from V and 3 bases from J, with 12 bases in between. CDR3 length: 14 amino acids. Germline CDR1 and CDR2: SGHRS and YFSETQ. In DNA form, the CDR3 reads TGCGCCAGCAGCTTCCGGGAGAAGAGCTACGAGCAGTACTTC. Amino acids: CASSFREKSYEQYF. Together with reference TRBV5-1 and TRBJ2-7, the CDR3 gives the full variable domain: KAGVTQTPRYLIKTRGQQVTLSCSPISGHRSVSWYQQTPGQGLQFLFEYFSETQRNKGNFPGRFSGRQFSNSRSEMNVSTLELGDSALYLCASSFREKSYEQYFGPGTRLTVT.

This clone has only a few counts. CDR3 loop: CASSTPPTSGGHEQYF. In nucleotides, the CDR3 is TGTGCCAGCAGTACGCCACCGACTAGCGGGGGCCACGAGCAGTACTTC. The gene calls are TRBV28 and TRBJ2-7; 12 positions agree with TRBD2. After removal of 5 bases from V and 5 bases from J, the junction contained 10 bases not matched to a gene. The CDR3 is 16 residues long. The germline V gene has CDR1 MDHEN and CDR2 SYDVKM.

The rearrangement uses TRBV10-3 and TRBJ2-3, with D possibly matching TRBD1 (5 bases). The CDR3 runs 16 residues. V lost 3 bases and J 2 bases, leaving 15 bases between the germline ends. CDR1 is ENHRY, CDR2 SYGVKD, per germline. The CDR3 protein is CAISDPDSTYTDTQYF. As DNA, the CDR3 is TGTGCCATCAGTGACCCCGACAGCACGTACACAGATACGCAGTATTTT.

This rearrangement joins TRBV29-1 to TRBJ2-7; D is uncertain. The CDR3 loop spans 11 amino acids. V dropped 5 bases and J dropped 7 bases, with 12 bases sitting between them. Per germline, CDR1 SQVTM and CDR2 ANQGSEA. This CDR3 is CSVPALGEQYF. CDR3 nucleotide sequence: TGCAGCGTTCCTGCCCTGGGGGAGCAGTACTTC.

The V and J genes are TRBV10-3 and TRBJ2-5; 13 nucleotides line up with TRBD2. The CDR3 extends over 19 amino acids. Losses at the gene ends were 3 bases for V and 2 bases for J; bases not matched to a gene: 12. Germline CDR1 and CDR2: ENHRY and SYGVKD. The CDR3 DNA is TGTGCCATCAGTGAACCCGGGACTAGCGGGGCAACCTATCAAGAGACCCAGTACTTC. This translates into CAISEPGTSGATYQETQYF.

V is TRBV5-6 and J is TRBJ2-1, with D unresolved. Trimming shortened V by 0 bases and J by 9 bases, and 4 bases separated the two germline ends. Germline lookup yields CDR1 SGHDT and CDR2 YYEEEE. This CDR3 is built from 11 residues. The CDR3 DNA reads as TGTGCCAGCAGCTTGGTAAGTGAGCAGTTCTTC. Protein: CASSLVSEQFF.

In DNA, the CDR3 is TGTGCCAGCAGTGACGTTAGAGCGCGAGCTTTCTTT. It is translated as CASSDVRARAFF. J is TRBJ1-1 and V is TRBV25-1; unclear D gene. The CDR3 length is 12 residues. Germline V gene data show CDR1 as MGHDK and CDR2 as SYGVNS. Trimming took off 3 bases at V and 10 bases at J, with 12 bases between the two ends.

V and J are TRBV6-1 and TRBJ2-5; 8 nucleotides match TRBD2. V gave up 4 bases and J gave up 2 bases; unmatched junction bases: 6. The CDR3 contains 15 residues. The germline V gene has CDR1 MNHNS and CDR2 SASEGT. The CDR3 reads CASSAFSGGQETQYF. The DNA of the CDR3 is TGTGCCAGCAGTGCGTTCAGCGGGGGACAAGAGACCCAGTACTTC.

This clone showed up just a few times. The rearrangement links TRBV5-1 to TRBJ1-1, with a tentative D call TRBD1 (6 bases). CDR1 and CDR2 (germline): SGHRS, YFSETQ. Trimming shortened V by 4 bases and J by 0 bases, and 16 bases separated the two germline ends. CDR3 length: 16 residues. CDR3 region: CASSPVPQGMNTEAFF. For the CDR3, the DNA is TGCGCCAGCAGCCCGGTGCCACAGGGTATGAACACTGAAGCTTTCTTT.

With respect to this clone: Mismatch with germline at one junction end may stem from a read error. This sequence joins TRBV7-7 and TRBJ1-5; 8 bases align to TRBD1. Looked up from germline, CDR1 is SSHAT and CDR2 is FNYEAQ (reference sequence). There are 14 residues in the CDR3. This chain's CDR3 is CASSSRQGHQPQHF. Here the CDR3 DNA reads TGTGCTAGCAGCTCTCGACAGGGGCATCAGCCCCAGCATTTT.

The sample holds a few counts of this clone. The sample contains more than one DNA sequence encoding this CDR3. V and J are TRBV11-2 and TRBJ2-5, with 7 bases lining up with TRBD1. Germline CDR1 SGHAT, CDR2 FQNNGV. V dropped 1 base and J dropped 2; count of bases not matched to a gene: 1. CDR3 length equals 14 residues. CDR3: CASSLGQGQETQYF. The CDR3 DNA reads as TGTGCCAGCAGCTTAGGACAGGGACAAGAGACCCAGTACTTC. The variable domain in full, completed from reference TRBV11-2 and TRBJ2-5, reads EAGVAQSPRYKIIEKRQSVAFWCNPISGHATLYWYQQILGQGPKLLIQFQNNGVVDDSQLPKDRFSAERLKGVDSTLKIQPAKLEDSAVYLCASSLGQGQETQYFGPGTRLLVL.

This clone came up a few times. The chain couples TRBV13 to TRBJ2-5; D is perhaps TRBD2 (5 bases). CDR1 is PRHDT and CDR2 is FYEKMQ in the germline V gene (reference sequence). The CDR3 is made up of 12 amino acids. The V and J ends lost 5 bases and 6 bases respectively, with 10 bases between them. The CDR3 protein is CASSPGKKTQYF. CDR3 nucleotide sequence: TGTGCCAGCAGCCCCGGGAAGAAGACCCAGTACTTC. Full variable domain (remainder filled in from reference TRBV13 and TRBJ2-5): AAGVIQSPRHLIKEKRETATLKCYPIPRHDTVYWYQQGPGQDPQFLISFYEKMQSDKGSIPDRFSAQQFSDYHSELNMSSLELGDSALYFCASSPGKKTQYFGPGTRLLVL.

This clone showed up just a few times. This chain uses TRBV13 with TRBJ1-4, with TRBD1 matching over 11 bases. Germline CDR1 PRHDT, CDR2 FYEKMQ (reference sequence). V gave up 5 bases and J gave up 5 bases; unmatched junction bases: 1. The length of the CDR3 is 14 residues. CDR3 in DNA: TGTGCCAGCAGCCGGGACAGGGGGAATGAAAAACTGTTTTTT. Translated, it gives CASSRDRGNEKLFF.

This CDR3 is CSVKGQGVFYGYTF. In DNA form, the CDR3 reads TGCAGCGTTAAGGGACAGGGGGTTTTCTATGGCTACACCTTC. The rearrangement links TRBV29-1 to TRBJ1-2; TRBD1 aligns across 11 bases. CDR3 size: 14 residues. Losses at the gene ends were 5 bases for V and 4 bases for J; bases not matched to a gene: 6. The V gene's germline CDR1 is SQVTM and CDR2 ANQGSEA.

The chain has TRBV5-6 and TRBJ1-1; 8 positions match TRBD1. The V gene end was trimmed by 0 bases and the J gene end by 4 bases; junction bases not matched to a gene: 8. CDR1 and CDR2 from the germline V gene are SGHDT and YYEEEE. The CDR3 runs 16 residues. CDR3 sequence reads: CASSLGTGQAVTEAFF. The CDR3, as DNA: TGTGCCAGCAGCTTGGGGACAGGGCAGGCTGTCACTGAAGCTTTCTTT.

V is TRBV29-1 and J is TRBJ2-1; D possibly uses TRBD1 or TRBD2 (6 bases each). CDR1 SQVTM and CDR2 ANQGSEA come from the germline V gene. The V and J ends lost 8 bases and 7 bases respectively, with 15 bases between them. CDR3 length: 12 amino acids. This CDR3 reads CSTEGGGNEQFF. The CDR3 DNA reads TGCAGCACTGAGGGGGGCGGGAATGAGCAGTTCTTC.

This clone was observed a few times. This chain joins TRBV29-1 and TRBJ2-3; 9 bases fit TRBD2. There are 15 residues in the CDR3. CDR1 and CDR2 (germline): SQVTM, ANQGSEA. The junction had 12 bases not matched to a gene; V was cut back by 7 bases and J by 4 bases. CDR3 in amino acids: CSAFFWTSEADTQYF. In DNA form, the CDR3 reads TGCAGCGCTTTTTTCTGGACTAGCGAAGCAGATACGCAGTATTTT.